This T cell receptor beta chain is drawn from a study of shared clonotypes between healthy human individuals. Comments on this clone: Within the sample, other DNA sequences also encode this same CDR3.

Clones were read by immunoSEQ multiplex PCR, and TCRdb kept only the in-frame ones, dropping some. Found here are over 950,000 clones, about 72% of them singletons; the top ten hold 0.7% to 0.95%. This CDR3 has 14 residues. With 6 bases clipped from V and 5 bases from J, the junction kept 5 bases outside the gene matches. Germline loops: CDR1 KGHSH, CDR2 LQKENI. The origin of this receptor is a man between 18 and 29 years old in good health. Some clones in this sample may be carry-over from other donors' samples. The chain combines TRBV18 with TRBJ2-5, with TRBD1 identical over 11 bases. The sequencing sample was made of memory CD4+ T cells from PBMCs. Documented subset: CD45RA-negative fraction. The CDR3 sequence: CASSPGTGGETQYF. For the CDR3, the DNA is TGTGCCAGCTCGCCCGGGACAGGGGGGGAGACCCAGTACTTC.